The clone carrying this TCR beta chain was seen just once. TCRdb keeps only in-frame clones here, not all; method: immunoSEQ multiplex PCR. Here the sample spans 95,000 to 120,000 clones, more than 65% being singletons. This sample stems from a study of shared clonotypes between healthy human individuals. The TCR sequence derives from a woman aged 30 to 39 in good health. Sequencing was performed on memory CD8+ T cells sorted from blood. Subset here: CD45RO+ cells pooled with CCR7-negative TemRA cells.

The CDR3 coding sequence is TGTGCCAGCAGTTCCCTAGCGGGAGGGTTCGATGAGCAGTTCTTC. Protein sequence: CASSSLAGGFDEQFF. The chain combines TRBV27 with TRBJ2-1; 12 bases are shared with TRBD2. The V and J ends lost 4 bases and 8 bases, in that order; junction bases with no gene match: 6. Germline V gene sequence: CDR1 MNHEY, CDR2 SMNVEV (reference sequence). CDR3 size: 15 residues.